A selection of T cell receptor beta chains follows, all from one sample in a study of blood T cell repertoires in COVID-19. Profiling relied on immunoSEQ multiplex PCR, and the TCRdb table lists in-frame clones only, not all of them. The sample records roughly 330,000 clones, 89% being singletons. The source material was peripheral blood. Every receptor here comes from a man between 18 and 29 years old who had recovered from COVID-19. CDR3s include the opening cysteine and the closing phenylalanine or tryptophan. The order of the fields is V gene, J gene, CDR3 protein.

V gene: TRBV9
J gene: TRBJ2-3
CDR3 protein: CASSVRGALAGLATDTQYF

V gene: TRBV5-1
J gene: TRBJ2-3
CDR3 protein: CASSLAGYLAPGQGDTDTQYF

V gene: TRBV12-3/TRBV12-4
J gene: TRBJ1-1
CDR3 protein: CASSFGRGNEAFF

V gene: TRBV27
J gene: TRBJ1-2
CDR3 protein: CASSLSIGTALRYTF

V gene: TRBV7-6
J gene: TRBJ2-7
CDR3 protein: CASSPTGSGSYEQYF

V gene: TRBV7-6
J gene: TRBJ2-2
CDR3 protein: CASSLEGHAGELFF

V gene: TRBV7-3
J gene: TRBJ2-5
CDR3 protein: CASRLAREQETQYF

V gene: TRBV4-1
J gene: TRBJ2-4
CDR3 protein: CASSQVEGWGSKNIQYF

V gene: TRBV19
J gene: TRBJ1-1
CDR3 protein: CASSIGRQGGALEAFF

V gene: TRBV5-1
J gene: TRBJ2-7
CDR3 protein: CASRTGPYEQYF

V gene: TRBV19
J gene: TRBJ1-2
CDR3 protein: CASSILGQITYGYTF

V gene: TRBV3-1/TRBV3-2
J gene: TRBJ2-3
CDR3 protein: CASSQALSTDTQYF

V gene: TRBV6-5
J gene: TRBJ1-6
CDR3 protein: CASSYSTGNSPLHF

V gene: TRBV14
J gene: TRBJ2-5
CDR3 protein: CASSQDLWDTQETQYF

V gene: TRBV19
J gene: TRBJ1-5
CDR3 protein: CASGDNQPQHF

V gene: TRBV2
J gene: TRBJ1-4
CDR3 protein: CASSALTNEKLFF

V gene: TRBV7-8
J gene: TRBJ2-7
CDR3 protein: CASSLGGSGEQYF

V gene: TRBV6-5
J gene: TRBJ2-7
CDR3 protein: CASRLGPGREQYF

V gene: TRBV20-1
J gene: TRBJ1-2
CDR3 protein: CSASPGQNTMGYTF

V gene: TRBV11-3
J gene: TRBJ1-1
CDR3 protein: CASSLDSTNTEAFF

V gene: TRBV10-3
J gene: TRBJ2-2
CDR3 protein: CAIRDTARNTGELFF

V gene: TRBV5-4
J gene: TRBJ1-1
CDR3 protein: CASSFAETEAFF

V gene: TRBV5-1
J gene: TRBJ2-7
CDR3 protein: CASSLAGGGAYEQYF

V gene: TRBV5-4
J gene: TRBJ1-2
CDR3 protein: CASSYTDRLPSNYGYTF

V gene: TRBV25-1
J gene: TRBJ2-5
CDR3 protein: CASSLRETQYF

V gene: TRBV5-4
J gene: TRBJ2-7
CDR3 protein: CASSFGAGHYEQYF